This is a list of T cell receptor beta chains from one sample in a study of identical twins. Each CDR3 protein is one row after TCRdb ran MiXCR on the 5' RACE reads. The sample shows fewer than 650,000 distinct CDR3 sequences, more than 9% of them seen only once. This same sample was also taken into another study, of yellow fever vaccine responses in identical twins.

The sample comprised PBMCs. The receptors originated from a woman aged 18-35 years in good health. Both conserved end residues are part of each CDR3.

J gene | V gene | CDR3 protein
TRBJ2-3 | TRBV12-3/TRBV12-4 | CASIPDRASTDTQYF
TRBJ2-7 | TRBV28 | CASFALNYEQYF
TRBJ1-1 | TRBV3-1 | CASSQGHEAFF
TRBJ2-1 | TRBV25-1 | CASTEQGADEQFF
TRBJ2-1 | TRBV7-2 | CASSLTRAEYNEQFF
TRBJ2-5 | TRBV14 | CASSQIGDKQETQYF
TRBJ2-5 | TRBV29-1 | CSVEASGSAETQYF
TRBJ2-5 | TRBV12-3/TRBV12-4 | CASSFFAFSREETQYF
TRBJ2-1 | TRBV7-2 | CASSPQFARGRYNEQFF
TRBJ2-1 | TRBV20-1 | CSARPRQGRTDEQFF
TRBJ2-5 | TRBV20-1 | CSADPGQQETQYF